This T cell receptor (beta chain) is from a study of CD8 T cells in ankylosing spondylitis. Study-wide results and caveats: Blood from ankylosing spondylitis patients appeared to carry a characteristic roughly eight-variant TCR beta motif.

Ten or more counts support this clonotype. The antigen remains unidentified. TCRdb itself ran the 5' RACE reads through MiXCR, one entry per CDR3 protein. The data hold approximately 290,000 distinct CDR3 sequences, with more than 20% observed a single time. CDR1 DFQATT and CDR2 SNEGSKA come from the germline V gene (reference sequence). Trimming removed 0 bases from V and 4 bases from J, with 10 bases in between. The CDR3 has 15 amino acids. The sequence derives from a female donor with ankylosing spondylitis or in good health (not recorded which). The chain employs TRBV20-1 and TRBJ1-6; TRBD1 might be the D (5 bases). Sequencing was carried out using blood, either unsorted or a sorted T cell fraction (not recorded which). DNA of the CDR3: TGCAGTGCTAGAGACAGGGACCGTTATAATTCACCCCTCCACTTT. This translates into CSARDRDRYNSPLHF.